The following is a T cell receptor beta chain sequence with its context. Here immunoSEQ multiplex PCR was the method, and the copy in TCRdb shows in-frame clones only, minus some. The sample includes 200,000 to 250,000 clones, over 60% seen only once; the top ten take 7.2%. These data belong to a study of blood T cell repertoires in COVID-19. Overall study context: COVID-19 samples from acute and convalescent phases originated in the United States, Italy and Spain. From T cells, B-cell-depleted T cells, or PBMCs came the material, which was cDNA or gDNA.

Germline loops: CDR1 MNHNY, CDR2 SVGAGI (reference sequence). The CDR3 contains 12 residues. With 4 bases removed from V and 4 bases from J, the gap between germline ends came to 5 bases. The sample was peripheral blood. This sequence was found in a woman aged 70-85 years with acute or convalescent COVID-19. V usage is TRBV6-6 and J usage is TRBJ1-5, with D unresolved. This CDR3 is CASSSPNQPQHF. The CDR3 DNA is TGTGCCAGCAGTTCCCCTAATCAGCCCCAGCATTTT.